These 29 T cell receptor beta chains originate from one sample sequenced in a study of HIV-infected patients and healthy controls (dated by TCRdb to the mid-2010s). Library preparation used 5' RACE. The sequencer listed for this sample is Illumina MiSeq. About 470 ng RNA was reverse transcribed with SuperScript III using primers against the alpha and beta constant regions. Separate libraries for the alpha and beta chains were generated through chain-specific third strand synthesis that incorporated multiplexing indices. TCRdb reanalyzed the raw reads on its own, using fastp at Q25 for trimming and MiXCR for clone calling, and kept in-frame beta chains. Each record represents a unique CDR3 protein, reported with the most common genes and DNA among its rows. Recorded for this sample are more than 15,000 distinct CDR3 sequences; under 9% of them occurred a single time. The leading ten clones occupy less than 25% of the sample.

Follow-up blood was drawn from HIV-infected patients roughly three months, about 14 weeks, after the initiation of antiretroviral therapy. Whole blood was used without cell fractionation, so the repertoire reflected all unsorted peripheral T cells. The source was blood, collected during antiretroviral therapy. These receptor sequences come from an adult with HIV infection.

This clonotype was seen repeatedly, ten times or more. This sequence joins TRBV10-1 and TRBJ1-5; no firm D call. The CDR3 contains 12 residues. Trimming removed 3 bases at V and 6 bases at J, with 6 bases between. Germline lookup yields CDR1 WNHNN and CDR2 SYGVQD (reference sequence). The CDR3 region has the DNA TGCGCCAGCAGTGACTGGTTTCAGCCCCAGCATTTT. It is translated as CASSDWFQPQHF.

This clonotype was detected many times. This chain joins TRBV5-6 and TRBJ2-7, with D possibly TRBD2 on 6 matching bases. This CDR3 has 14 residues. V lost 0 bases to trimming and J lost 2 bases, with 9 bases between them. The germline V gene has CDR1 SGHDT and CDR2 YYEEEE. The CDR3 region is CASSLVPGAYEQYF. DNA of the CDR3: TGTGCCAGCAGCTTGGTCCCGGGGGCCTACGAGCAGTACTTC.

This clonotype is medium-sized in the sample. The gene calls are TRBV25-1 and TRBJ1-5; TRBD1 matches 9 bases. The CDR3 has 19 residues. Trimming took 4 bases from V and 2 from J; bases not matched to a gene: 15. Per the germline V gene, CDR1 is MGHDK and CDR2 is SYGVNS. The CDR3 here is CASSGYTGTGRVGNQPQHF. Here the CDR3 DNA reads TGTGCCAGCAGTGGTTATACCGGGACAGGGAGGGTGGGCAATCAGCCCCAGCATTTT.

The sample holds many counts of this clonotype. The chain links TRBV5-1 to TRBJ1-2, with TRBD1 identical over 9 bases. With V trimmed by 7 bases and J by 7 bases, 8 bases remained unmatched. The germline gives CDR1 SGHRS, CDR2 YFSETQ. This CDR3 is 13 amino acids long. The CDR3 nucleotides read TGCGCCAGCCGGGACAGGGTTGTAAGTGGCTACACCTTC. This encodes CASRDRVVSGYTF.

This clonotype was counted many times. This rearrangement joins TRBV19 to TRBJ2-5; 11 bases align to TRBD2. V gave up 3 bases and J gave up 3 bases; unmatched junction bases: 3. Germline V gene data show CDR1 as LNHDA and CDR2 as SQIVND (reference sequence). This CDR3 contains 15 residues. The CDR3 sequence is CASSMLLAGEETQYF. For the CDR3, the DNA is TGTGCCAGTAGTATGTTACTAGCGGGGGAAGAGACCCAGTACTTC.

This clonotype was counted many times. This chain uses TRBV4-2 with TRBJ1-5; D might be TRBD1 (5 bases). Trimming stripped 0 bases from V and 7 bases from J, with 7 bases between. The germline CDR1 and CDR2 sequences are LGHNA and YNFKEQ. CDR3 length equals 13 residues. The CDR3 nucleotides are TGTGCCAGCAGCCAAGATAGGGGACAGCCCCAGCATTTT. Its protein is CASSQDRGQPQHF.

This clonotype was picked up many times. The chain carries TRBV7-9 and TRBJ2-5; D is perhaps TRBD2 (6 bases). In germline, CDR1 is SEHNR, CDR2 FQNEAQ (reference sequence). V dropped 1 base and J dropped 1 base, with 13 bases sitting between them. The CDR3 is 16 residues long. CDR3 protein: CASSLEVGLIQETQYF. The CDR3 DNA follows: TGTGCCAGCAGCTTAGAAGTTGGACTAATCCAAGAGACCCAGTACTTC.

The table lists this clonotype with a few counts. The gene calls are TRBV28 and TRBJ2-4, with 8 bases aligning to TRBD1. This CDR3 contains 16 residues. The J segment lost 0 bases and the V segment lost 7 bases, leaving 8 bases of the junction unmatched. CDR1 MDHEN and CDR2 SYDVKM come from the germline V gene. CDR3 bases: TGTGCCAGCACGGGACAGGCAACCCTAGCCAAAAACATTCAGTACTTC. Residues: CASTGQATLAKNIQYF. Combining the CDR3 with reference TRBV28 and TRBJ2-4 gives the whole variable domain DVKVTQSSRYLVKRTGEKVFLECVQDMDHENMFWYRQDPGLGLRLIYFSYDVKMKEKGDIPEGYSVSREKKERFSLILESASTNQTSMYLCASTGQATLAKNIQYFGAGTRLSVL.

This clonotype appeared many times. This sequence joins TRBV6-5 and TRBJ2-5; the match to TRBD1 covers 8 bases. The length of the CDR3 is 16 residues. The J segment lost 4 bases and the V segment lost 4 bases, leaving 11 bases of the junction unmatched. Per the germline V gene, CDR1 is MNHEY and CDR2 is SVGAGI. The CDR3 loop is CASSFFSTGDAETQYF. In nucleotides, the CDR3 is TGTGCCAGCAGTTTCTTCTCGACAGGGGATGCAGAGACCCAGTACTTC.

This clonotype showed up many times. The chain couples TRBV12-3 or TRBV12-4 to TRBJ2-7; possibly TRBD1 for D (5 bases). The CDR3 is 15 residues long. Trimming left V 2 bases short and J 0 bases short, with 11 bases between. Written as DNA, the CDR3 is TGTGCCAGCAGTTTAAGACCGCAGGGCTCCTACGAGCAGTACTTC. Protein: CASSLRPQGSYEQYF.

At least ten counts were recorded for this clonotype. The chain has TRBV5-5 and TRBJ2-1; D gene uncertain. CDR1 and CDR2 from the germline V gene are SGHKS and YYEKEE (reference sequence). The germline V and J ends were trimmed by 1 base and 4 bases, with 18 bases remaining between them. CDR3 size: 17 residues. The chain's CDR3 is CASSLSEPLNPYNEQFF. The CDR3 region has the DNA TGTGCCAGCAGCTTGTCTGAGCCCTTAAACCCTTACAATGAGCAGTTCTTC.

In its sample, this clonotype was seen many times. V and J are TRBV28 and TRBJ2-7; tentatively, D is TRBD2 (6 bases). The germline V and J ends were trimmed by 6 bases and 4 bases, with 25 bases remaining between them. Germline V gene data show CDR1 as MDHEN and CDR2 as SYDVKM. The CDR3 has 17 amino acids. The CDR3 loop is CASRSTLEGERVYEQYF. DNA of the CDR3: TGTGCCAGCAGAAGCACCCTCGAAGGCGAGCGGGTATACGAGCAGTACTTC. Full variable domain (outside the CDR3, taken from reference TRBV28 and TRBJ2-7): DVKVTQSSRYLVKRTGEKVFLECVQDMDHENMFWYRQDPGLGLRLIYFSYDVKMKEKGDIPEGYSVSREKKERFSLILESASTNQTSMYLCASRSTLEGERVYEQYFGPGTRLTVT.

This clonotype was picked up many times. The V call is TRBV2, the J call TRBJ2-7, with D possibly matching TRBD1 (5 bases). The V gene's germline CDR1 is SNHLY and CDR2 FYNNEI. The CDR3 has 14 amino acids. Trimming cost V 10 bases and J 3 bases, with 19 bases left between them. The DNA of the CDR3 is TGTGCCACCCTCCCCAGGGAATCCTTCTACGAGCAGTACTTC. This sequence encodes CATLPRESFYEQYF.

This clonotype was seen at least ten times. This chain links TRBV7-3 with TRBJ2-3, with 8 bases matching TRBD2. CDR1 is SGHTA and CDR2 is FQGTGA in the germline V gene. This CDR3 spans 16 amino acids. V shed 0 bases, J shed 9 bases, and the junction held 11 bases outside the gene matches. The CDR3 protein is CASSLTRGGPQGTQYF. Written as DNA, the CDR3 is TGTGCCAGCAGCTTAACTCGCGGGGGGCCCCAAGGCACGCAGTATTTT.

The table lists this clonotype with many counts. Written as DNA, the CDR3 is TGTGCCAGCAGCGTAGGTAGCACAGATACGCAGTATTTT. Protein: CASSVGSTDTQYF. The V gene is TRBV9, the J gene TRBJ2-3; no clear D. The germline gives CDR1 SGDLS, CDR2 YYNGEE. The length of the CDR3 is 13 residues. Between the trimmed V and J ends, which lost 0 bases and 0 bases, there was a span of 2 bases.

This clonotype was seen repeatedly, ten times or more. The chain has TRBV20-1 and TRBJ2-7; 7 nucleotides align to TRBD2. CDR3 length: 13 amino acids. The V and J ends lost 6 bases and 2 bases, in that order; junction bases with no gene match: 7. CDR1 is DFQATT and CDR2 is SNEGSKA in the germline V gene (reference sequence). CDR3 nucleotide sequence: TGCAGTGCGCCAGCGGGATCTGCCTACGAGCAGTACTTC. Translated: CSAPAGSAYEQYF.

This clonotype was found once. Just one base apart from a much larger clone, this may be a read error. The genes are TRBV20-1 and TRBJ2-1, with D unresolved. This CDR3 has 10 amino acids. V lost 5 bases and J lost 14, with 13 bases in between. The germline gives CDR1 DFQATT, CDR2 SNEGSKA (reference sequence). The CDR3 spells CSAPRLWKFF. CDR3 nucleotide sequence: TGCAGTGCTCCCCGACTGTGGAAGTTCTTC.

The chain joins TRBV7-3 to TRBJ1-6, with 7 bases matching TRBD1. The CDR3 is made up of 15 amino acids. Looked up from germline, CDR1 is SGHTA and CDR2 is FQGTGA. V gave up 3 bases and J gave up 2 bases; unmatched junction bases: 1. Here the CDR3 reads CASSFGTAYNSPLHF. The CDR3 nucleotides read TGTGCCAGCAGCTTCGGGACAGCCTATAATTCACCCCTCCACTTT.

This clonotype was seen at least ten times. The chain recombines TRBV6-1 with TRBJ1-1; 10 nucleotides match TRBD1. There are 17 residues in the CDR3. Germline loops: CDR1 MNHNS, CDR2 SASEGT. Trimming at V came to 8 bases and at J to 5 bases, leaving 17 bases not matched to a gene. The CDR3 DNA reads TGTGCCAGCCTCGTTGGACAGGGGGATACTTATGGGACTGAAGCTTTCTTT. This codes for CASLVGQGDTYGTEAFF.

This clonotype appeared many times. The rearrangement joins TRBV7-2 to TRBJ2-7, with D perhaps matching TRBD1 (5 bases). Germline CDR1 and CDR2: SGHTA and FQGNSA. This CDR3 spans 15 amino acids. Trimming pared 1 base from V and 1 base from J, leaving 11 bases between. CDR3 sequence reads: CASSLGPGPSYEQYF. The CDR3 coding sequence is TGTGCCAGCAGCTTAGGTCCAGGGCCTTCCTACGAGCAGTACTTC.

This clonotype has at least ten counts. This chain connects TRBV18 to TRBJ2-7; tentative D call: TRBD2 (6 bases). V was trimmed by 6 bases and J by 6 bases, leaving 18 bases between them. Germline CDR1 KGHSH, CDR2 LQKENI. The CDR3 covers 14 residues. CDR3 in amino acids: CASSPDPGLSEQYF. As DNA, the CDR3 is TGTGCCAGCTCCCCTGACCCGGGACTGAGCGAGCAGTACTTC.

This clonotype came up many times. This chain connects TRBV27 to TRBJ2-2; D is undetermined. This CDR3 has 12 amino acids. V dropped 3 bases and J dropped 3 bases, with 2 bases sitting between them. Looked up from germline, CDR1 is MNHEY and CDR2 is SMNVEV (reference sequence). The CDR3 sequence: CASSLYTGELFF. As DNA, the CDR3 is TGTGCCAGCAGTTTGTACACCGGGGAGCTGTTTTTT.

This clonotype was seen repeatedly, ten times or more. The V and J genes are TRBV5-1 and TRBJ1-2; D gene unclear. V was clipped by 1 base and J by 6 bases, with 16 bases between them. Per germline, CDR1 SGHRS and CDR2 YFSETQ. This CDR3 contains 15 residues. CDR3 nucleotides: TGCGCCAGCAGCTTGCGGGCAGTGAGCTTTGATGGCTACACCTTC. Amino acids: CASSLRAVSFDGYTF.

This clonotype was seen repeatedly, ten times or more. The chain has TRBV29-1 and TRBJ1-1; D not resolved. This CDR3 region has 15 residues. Germline CDR1 SQVTM, CDR2 ANQGSEA. Trimming pared 5 bases from V and 0 bases from J, leaving 16 bases between. The CDR3 DNA is TGCAGCGTTATAGGGAAAGGAGGACTGAACACTGAAGCTTTCTTT. Amino acid sequence: CSVIGKGGLNTEAFF.

This clonotype was detected ten times or more. This chain uses TRBV28 with TRBJ1-1, with D possibly matching TRBD1 (6 bases). Between the trimmed V and J ends, which lost 4 bases and 7 bases, there was a span of 7 bases. Germline-derived CDR1 and CDR2 are MDHEN and SYDVKM. CDR3 length: 11 amino acids. The chain's CDR3 is CASSSDSEAFF. The CDR3 DNA follows: TGTGCCAGCAGTTCGGACAGTGAAGCTTTCTTT.

In this sample, this clonotype turned up many times. The gene calls are TRBV29-1 and TRBJ2-1, with TRBD2 matching 10 bases. The CDR3 has 15 amino acids. The J segment lost 9 bases and the V segment lost 5 bases, leaving 13 bases of the junction unmatched. Germline CDR1 reads SQVTM; CDR2 reads ANQGSEA. The CDR3 is CSVPSRVAGGGEQFF. In DNA, the CDR3 is TGCAGCGTTCCTTCCAGGGTAGCGGGAGGAGGTGAGCAGTTCTTC.

This clonotype came up many times. V and J are TRBV27 and TRBJ1-5, with D maybe TRBD1 (6 bases). V was cut by 2 bases and J by 4 bases, with 9 bases left in between. CDR3 length: 14 amino acids. Germline CDR1 and CDR2: MNHEY and SMNVEV (reference sequence). CDR3 nucleotide sequence: TGTGCCAGCAGTTTAGGACAGACTAATCAGCCCCAGCATTTT. This translates into CASSLGQTNQPQHF.

This clonotype was counted only a few times. The chain combines TRBV3-1 with TRBJ2-5; possible D gene TRBD2, 6 bases. V lost 4 bases and J lost 0, with 18 bases in between. CDR3 length: 17 residues. Germline CDR1 LGHDT, CDR2 YNNKEL (reference sequence). The CDR3 DNA reads as TGTGCCAGCAGCCCCAGCCTCTGGCGGGGAGACCAAGAGACCCAGTACTTC. Translating it yields CASSPSLWRGDQETQYF.

This clonotype was recorded at least ten times. The chain combines TRBV7-2 with TRBJ2-3; maybe TRBD2 (6 bases). The CDR3 totals 15 residues. The ends were cut back, 2 bases at V and 2 bases at J, with 11 bases in the middle. Germline V gene lookup returns CDR1 SGHTA and CDR2 FQGNSA. This chain's CDR3 is CASSLRGVDTDTQYF. Written as DNA, the CDR3 is TGTGCCAGCAGCTTACGCGGGGTCGACACAGATACGCAGTATTTT.